A selection of T cell receptor beta chains follows, all from one sample in a study of healthy donors' naive CD4 and CD8 T cells. Each CDR3 protein gets one entry after TCRdb re-called the reads with MiXCR. The sample records roughly 200,000 distinct CDR3 sequences, 65% to 75% being singletons. Sequencing used naive CD4+ and CD8+ T cells sorted from blood, pooled from several donors. All receptors come from a pool of human donors in good health; the sample pools cells from several healthy donors. CDR3s leave out the opening cysteine and the closing phenylalanine or tryptophan.

len: 10; j_gene: TRBJ2-7; v_gene: TRBV29-1; CDR3aa: SISGQNYEQY
len: 15; j_gene: TRBJ2-4; v_gene: TRBV6-2/TRBV6-3; CDR3aa: ASSPETSGRLGNIQY
len: 12; j_gene: TRBJ2-7; v_gene: TRBV29-1; CDR3aa: SVRPRLVTDEQY
len: 14; j_gene: TRBJ2-1; v_gene: TRBV19; CDR3aa: ASSTSVAVPRNEQF
len: 13; j_gene: TRBJ2-3; v_gene: TRBV6-2/TRBV6-3; CDR3aa: ASRRLAGRGDTQY
len: 14; j_gene: TRBJ2-1; v_gene: TRBV7-2; CDR3aa: ASRSLAGGLYNEQF
len: 11; j_gene: TRBJ2-7; v_gene: TRBV12-3/TRBV12-4; CDR3aa: ASSLGTGYEQY
len: 12; j_gene: TRBJ2-1; v_gene: TRBV29-1; CDR3aa: SVDGIRSYNEQF
len: 11; j_gene: TRBJ1-2; v_gene: TRBV29-1; CDR3aa: SVEDPGPYGYT
len: 11; j_gene: TRBJ2-7; v_gene: TRBV6-6; CDR3aa: ASSVQGTYEQY
len: 13; j_gene: TRBJ1-6; v_gene: TRBV5-5; CDR3aa: ASSLARAENSPLH
len: 12; j_gene: TRBJ2-1; v_gene: TRBV24-1; CDR3aa: ATSGTRLYNEQF
len: 12; j_gene: TRBJ1-6; v_gene: TRBV27; CDR3aa: ASSPQPTNSPLH
len: 13; j_gene: TRBJ2-1; v_gene: TRBV30; CDR3aa: AWSVGTGIYNEQF
len: 13; j_gene: TRBJ2-5; v_gene: TRBV19; CDR3aa: ASSILGGSKETQY
len: 12; j_gene: TRBJ1-1; v_gene: TRBV6-5; CDR3aa: ASSSPTGGTEAF
len: 14; j_gene: TRBJ2-3; v_gene: TRBV27; CDR3aa: ASSFLKPTSTDTQY
len: 12; j_gene: TRBJ1-5; v_gene: TRBV12-5; CDR3aa: ASSPRDNNQPQH
len: 11; j_gene: TRBJ2-5; v_gene: TRBV27; CDR3aa: ASSPLSQETQY
len: 12; j_gene: TRBJ2-7; v_gene: TRBV29-1; CDR3aa: SVETRDSTYEQY
len: 13; j_gene: TRBJ2-5; v_gene: TRBV5-6; CDR3aa: ASSLEVPPVETQY
len: 12; j_gene: TRBJ2-3; v_gene: TRBV5-6; CDR3aa: ASSLRAATDTQY
len: 14; j_gene: TRBJ2-1; v_gene: TRBV15; CDR3aa: ATSRTSGRLNNEQF
len: 13; j_gene: TRBJ1-1; v_gene: TRBV6-1; CDR3aa: ASSEGSGGGLEAF
len: 12; j_gene: TRBJ1-2; v_gene: TRBV29-1; CDR3aa: SCSGTQSNYGYT
len: 13; j_gene: TRBJ2-5; v_gene: TRBV27; CDR3aa: ASSFGAGRGETQY
len: 13; j_gene: TRBJ2-1; v_gene: TRBV6-6; CDR3aa: ASSQGLAVLNEQF
len: 15; j_gene: TRBJ2-7; v_gene: TRBV6-2/TRBV6-3; CDR3aa: ASSHRLSGDRSGEQY
len: 15; j_gene: TRBJ2-2; v_gene: TRBV6-5; CDR3aa: ASSYSSRGPGTGELF
len: 10; j_gene: TRBJ2-1; v_gene: TRBV29-1; CDR3aa: SVDRGFNEQF
len: 15; j_gene: TRBJ2-1; v_gene: TRBV19; CDR3aa: ASSATSGAHSYNEQF
len: 11; j_gene: TRBJ1-5; v_gene: TRBV29-1; CDR3aa: SARGNSNQPQH
len: 14; j_gene: TRBJ2-1; v_gene: TRBV28; CDR3aa: ASSSFGSGARNEQF
len: 11; j_gene: TRBJ1-1; v_gene: TRBV14; CDR3aa: ASSRQRDTEAF
len: 11; j_gene: TRBJ2-1; v_gene: TRBV5-1; CDR3aa: ASSLGTDNEQF
len: 11; j_gene: TRBJ2-1; v_gene: TRBV5-6; CDR3aa: ASSPGTINEQF
len: 14; j_gene: TRBJ2-5; v_gene: TRBV6-5; CDR3aa: ASSYSDRGFGETQY
len: 10; j_gene: TRBJ2-7; v_gene: TRBV29-1; CDR3aa: SVEDQWTEQY
len: 14; j_gene: TRBJ2-3; v_gene: TRBV5-4; CDR3aa: ASSFPSDETTDTQY
len: 13; j_gene: TRBJ2-1; v_gene: TRBV29-1; CDR3aa: SVVKRLAAYNEQF
len: 12; j_gene: TRBJ1-2; v_gene: TRBV27; CDR3aa: ASSLERGRYGYT
len: 11; j_gene: TRBJ1-2; v_gene: TRBV19; CDR3aa: ASGPGTPYGYT
len: 10; j_gene: TRBJ2-7; v_gene: TRBV29-1; CDR3aa: SVVADSYEQY
len: 10; j_gene: TRBJ2-3; v_gene: TRBV29-1; CDR3aa: SVRPRGDTQY
len: 10; j_gene: TRBJ1-5; v_gene: TRBV6-2/TRBV6-3; CDR3aa: ASRGWDQPQH
len: 14; j_gene: TRBJ2-7; v_gene: TRBV28; CDR3aa: ASSFRAGVHSYEQY
len: 12; j_gene: TRBJ1-1; v_gene: TRBV6-5; CDR3aa: ASSPDVGRAEAF
len: 9; j_gene: TRBJ2-7; v_gene: TRBV20-1; CDR3aa: SARDWYEQY
len: 15; j_gene: TRBJ2-3; v_gene: TRBV6-6; CDR3aa: ASSYLLAGGPGDTQY
len: 13; j_gene: TRBJ1-2; v_gene: TRBV10-3; CDR3aa: AIRGTGDRFYGYT
len: 15; j_gene: TRBJ2-1; v_gene: TRBV15; CDR3aa: ATSRKQGASSYNEQF